This T cell receptor (beta chain) was sequenced in a study of T cells after yellow fever vaccination. J lost 0 bases, V lost 5 bases, and 9 bases had no gene match. Germline-derived CDR1 and CDR2 are SQVTM and ANQGSEA. There are 15 residues in the CDR3. TCRdb fed the 5' RACE reads into MiXCR, producing one record per CDR3 protein. This table holds tens of thousands of distinct CDR3 sequences, around 5.8% found once. At least ten counts were recorded for this clonotype. The specimen comprised PBMCs, either bulk or a sorted T-cell subset (CD4+, CD8+, memory, or dextramer-sorted; not recorded which), sampled on the day of the yellow fever booster vaccination. V usage is TRBV29-1 and J usage is TRBJ1-2, with 7 positions matching TRBD1. The sequence derives from a man aged 25 to 45 who received the YFV17D yellow fever vaccine. CDR3 sequence reads: CSVLAGGKANYGYTF. As DNA, the CDR3 is TGCAGCGTTCTGGCAGGGGGAAAAGCTAACTATGGCTACACCTTC.